This T cell receptor (beta chain) was recorded in a study of spatial heterogeneity in lung cancer. Each molecule of TCR cDNA was tagged with one unique molecular identifier. TCRdb re-called the 5' RACE reads through MiXCR, storing one row per CDR3 protein. Among some 25,000 distinct CDR3 sequences listed, roughly 13% were seen once. The time point here: sample taken at primary tumor resection. Unsorted whole RNA from tumor, nontumor lung or frozen PBMC underwent sequencing. CDR1 and CDR2 from the germline V gene are DFQATT and SNEGSKA (reference sequence). The CDR3 is 14 residues long. J lost 5 bases, V lost 5 bases, and 10 bases had no gene match.

The sequence was collected from a female donor with early-stage non-small cell lung cancer. The V and J genes are TRBV20-1 and TRBJ2-5, with 8 bases that match TRBD2. This sample comprised PBMCs, obtained at surgery. In DNA form, the CDR3 reads TGCAGTGCTGCGTGGGCTAGCGGGTTCGAGACCCAGTACTTC. It yields the protein CSAAWASGFETQYF.